The clone carrying this TCR beta chain was seen many times. Its specificity is unknown. The sample is drawn from a study of shared clonotypes between healthy human individuals. The overall study: There were three CD4 naive, three CD4 memory, two CD8 naive and one CD8 memory plates per donor.

Assay used: immunoSEQ multiplex PCR; TCRdb lists only in-frame clones, some missing. Seen here are almost 750,000 clones, roughly 72% observed once, and the top ten hold approximately 1.7%. The study's findings and limits: Clonotypes shared by all four donors outscored non-shared clonotypes in generation probability. Represented genetic and exposure-history diversity was restricted by having few donors. Generally, naive subsets (rather than memory subsets) showed larger estimated richness.

Germline trimming cut 6 bases from V and 3 bases from J; bases unmatched to any gene: 6. The CDR3 length is 16 residues. Germline CDR1 reads MDHEN; CDR2 reads SYDVKM. The material sequenced was memory CD4+ T cells sorted from blood. Regarding subset: CD45RA-negative fraction. The receptor was isolated from a woman in her twenties or thirties in good health. This chain joins TRBV28 and TRBJ2-1; TRBD2 agrees at 12 bases. The CDR3 loop is CASSTTSGRIYNEQFF. CDR3 nucleotides: TGTGCCAGCAGCACTACTAGCGGGAGGATCTACAATGAGCAGTTCTTC.